This TCR beta chain was found in a study of CD8 T cells in Susac syndrome (dated by TCRdb to the late 2010s). With regard to the full study: Of the Susac syndrome patients who were sequenced, roughly six had clinically active disease and roughly eight were in clinical remission. At blood withdrawal, Susac syndrome patients were either therapy-naive, taking corticosteroids (in some cases with IVIg as well), or taking IVIg alone. Whether CD8+ T cell activation and differentiation in Susac syndrome was antigen driven was tested using repertoire sequencing.

About this clonotype itself: The clone's antigen remains unknown. No base quality information exists; no much larger clone differs at one position.

Overall study outcomes, separate from this receptor: The TCR sequencing and HLA analysis was acknowledged to have included a relatively small number of individuals. In patients with Susac syndrome, the CD4+ T cell repertoire showed no detectable clonal expansion.

RNA was extracted with the RNeasy kit and about 0.5 to 1 ug was reverse transcribed using random hexamers. The immunoSEQ multiplex PCR assay, which covers 54 Vbeta and 13 Jbeta segments, was used to amplify TCR beta CDR3 regions. Bias from PCR amplification was corrected by using a synthetic template baseline for primer optimization and for computational correction. As for the original processing: Reads were annotated to V, D and J genes per IMGT and analyzed with immunoSEQ Analyzer, keeping only productive sequences. Clonality was calculated as one minus the Shannon entropy normalized by log2 of the number of productive unique sequences. For each patient and control, public and private clones were evaluated within the 100 most prevalent clones. Clones were defined as Susac-specific if absent from the healthy and MS cohorts, from some 1,000 published viral clones and from other ImmuneACCESS disease sequences. TCRdb handled the public reads itself, with Q25 trimming in fastp and clone calling in MiXCR, and kept productive beta chains. When rows share a CDR3 protein, they turn into one entry using the most common DNA and genes. The V and J calls were determined by TCRdb, not by the authors. The sample has some 150,000 distinct CDR3 sequences on record, almost 96% of them singletons. Around 0.08% of the sample rests with the top ten.

High-throughput TCR beta sequencing profiled peripheral blood CD8+ and CD4+ T cells from healthy donors, Susac syndrome patients and multiple sclerosis patients. Susac syndrome patients met recently defined diagnostic criteria for definite or probable disease. CD8+ TEMRA cells were enriched by FACS, while bulk CD8+ and CD4+ T cells were purified by magnetic negative isolation. Blood was collected in EDTA tubes and processed within 24 hours, with PBMCs isolated through density gradient centrifugation. PBMCs intended for TCR sequencing were cryopreserved in liquid nitrogen and were subsequently thawed in a 37 degrees C water bath. Purity of sorted or isolated CD4+, CD8+ and CD8+ TEMRA cells was at least 90%. The CDR3 goes from the cysteine to the phenylalanine over 13 residues. The DNA shown is the 39-base CDR3, in frame from base 1. A distance of 11 bases separates the germline ends of V and J, which lose 5 bases and 4 bases respectively. Reading the germline V gene gives CDR1 SGHTA and CDR2 FQGNSA.

Sequencing was performed on CD4+ T cells from PBMCs. The chain joins TRBV7-2 to TRBJ1-2; TRBD1 might be the D gene, on 6 matching bases. This clonotype was obtained from a human donor with Susac syndrome. The CDR3 region has the sequence CASSLDRFYGYTF. The sequence in DNA is TGTGCCAGCAGCCTCGACAGGTTCTATGGCTACACCTTC.